Below are 13 T cell receptor beta chains sequenced from a single sample in a study of cytomegalovirus exposure and HLA in healthy donors. 13 Jbeta primers and 60 Vbeta primers were used for the PCR. Data came from immunoSEQ multiplex PCR; TCRdb stores just in-frame clones and leaves some out. The sample lists roughly 150,000 clones; around 80% were seen once. The specimen sequenced was PBMCs. The receptors were gathered from a woman aged 40 to 49 in good health and CMV-seronegative.

The chain recombines TRBV19 with TRBJ2-1; maybe TRBD1 (6 bases). The ends were cut back, 10 bases at V and 6 bases at J, with 13 bases in the middle. Germline CDR1 is LNHDA and CDR2 is SQIVND (reference sequence). The CDR3 has 12 amino acids. The CDR3, as DNA: TGTGCCACAGGGGATTCCGGCAATGAGCAGTTCTTC. It is translated as CATGDSGNEQFF.

J is TRBJ1-5 and V is TRBV27; D uncertain. Trimming cost V 5 bases and J 0 bases, with 8 bases left between them. Germline-derived CDR1 and CDR2 are MNHEY and SMNVEV (reference sequence). CDR3 size: 14 residues. CDR3 loop: CASSRGFSNQPQHF. In nucleotides, the CDR3 is TGTGCCAGCAGTCGGGGTTTTAGCAATCAGCCCCAGCATTTT.

V and J are TRBV27 and TRBJ2-7; the D gene is possibly TRBD1 (6 bases). The CDR3 covers 14 residues. The germline V gene encodes CDR1 MNHEY and CDR2 SMNVEV (reference sequence). Trimming took off 2 bases at V and 3 bases at J, with 11 bases between the two ends. CDR3 in amino acids: CASSLTGQNYEQYF. The CDR3 DNA sequence: TGTGCCAGCAGTTTAACAGGGCAGAACTACGAGCAGTACTTC.

This clone was detected once. One end of the junction is discordant with germline, which a read error may explain. CDR3 nucleotide sequence: TGTGCCTGGAGTGGGGGGACTCACAAGCTCCCGGACTTC. Amino acids: CAWSGGTHKLPDF. This rearrangement joins TRBV30 to TRBJ2-7; weak D call: TRBD2 (6 bases). Germline loops: CDR1 GTSNPN, CDR2 SVGIG (reference sequence). CDR3 length equals 13 residues.

The chain joins TRBV7-3 to TRBJ2-2, with a weak D call TRBD2 (5 bases). V lost 4 bases, J lost 5 bases, and 11 bases lay in between. The CDR3 covers 14 residues. CDR1 and CDR2 (germline): SGHTA, FQGTGA. CDR3 bases: TGTGCCAGCAGCTCGCCAACTAGGACCGGGGAGCTGTTTTTT. Translation: CASSSPTRTGELFF. Looking up the rest from reference TRBV7-3 and TRBJ2-2 gives the full variable domain: GAGVSQTPSNKVTEKGKYVELRCDPISGHTALYWYRQSLGQGPEFLIYFQGTGAADDSGLPNDRFFAVRPEGSVSTLKIQRTERGDSAVYLCASSSPTRTGELFFGEGSRLTVL.

The chain couples TRBV9 to TRBJ2-4; D perhaps matches TRBD2 (6 bases). Per germline, CDR1 SGDLS and CDR2 YYNGEE. Trimming shortened V by 0 bases and J by 2 bases, and 15 bases separated the two germline ends. The CDR3 has 17 amino acids. CDR3 bases: TGTGCCAGCAGCGTAGACGGGGGAGACGGCACCAAAAACATTCAGTACTTC. Translated, it gives CASSVDGGDGTKNIQYF.

The chain has TRBV18 and TRBJ1-1, with D unclear. The length of the CDR3 is 13 residues. Germline assignment: CDR1 KGHSH and CDR2 LQKENI. The ends were cut back, 2 bases at V and 6 bases at J, with 10 bases in the middle. CDR3 sequence: CASSPIRGPEAFF. In nucleotides, the CDR3 is TGTGCCAGCTCACCAATCCGGGGTCCTGAAGCTTTCTTT.

V and J are TRBV5-1 and TRBJ2-7; 10 positions match TRBD1. CDR1 and CDR2 (germline): SGHRS, YFSETQ. The CDR3 contains 14 residues. Unmatched junction bases numbered 9, after V lost 6 bases and J lost 6 bases. CDR3 in amino acids: CASTPGQGMGEQYF. The CDR3 coding sequence is TGCGCCAGCACCCCGGGACAGGGGATGGGCGAGCAGTACTTC.

The V call is TRBV6-1, the J call TRBJ1-2; the D is unclear. CDR1 is MNHNS and CDR2 is SASEGT in the germline V gene. There are 16 residues in the CDR3. The V and J ends lost 0 bases and 0 bases respectively, with 11 bases between them. CDR3 DNA sequence: TGTGCCAGCAGTGAAGCAAGTAGGAGAGCTAACTATGGCTACACCTTC. It codes for CASSEASRRANYGYTF.

This clone was seen at least ten times. This sequence joins TRBV6-1 and TRBJ1-2; possible D gene TRBD1, 6 bases. V lost 4 bases, J lost 5 bases, and 17 bases lay in between. Germline V gives CDR1 MNHNS, CDR2 SASEGT. The CDR3 runs to 15 residues. In DNA, the CDR3 is TGTGCCAGCAGTGCTTCCATGACAGGAAATTATGGCTACACCTTC. Translated: CASSASMTGNYGYTF.

The chain has TRBV11-3 and TRBJ1-2; D not certain. Germline assignment: CDR1 SGHNT and CDR2 YENEEA. The V end was cut by 5 bases, the J end by 5 bases, with 12 bases between. The CDR3 extends over 13 amino acids. The CDR3 loop reads CASSPTGGYGYTF. CDR3 DNA: TGTGCCAGCAGCCCGACGGGAGGGTATGGCTACACCTTC. Variable domain in full (rest from reference TRBV11-3 and TRBJ1-2): EAGVVQSPRYKIIEKKQPVAFWCNPISGHNTLYWYLQNLGQGPELLIRYENEEAVDDSQLPKDRFSAERLKGVDSTLKIQPAELGDSAVYLCASSPTGGYGYTFGSGTRLTVV.

The chain employs TRBV28 and TRBJ2-1; 8 nucleotides align to TRBD1. This CDR3 region has 13 residues. The junction had 8 bases not matched to a gene; V was cut back by 9 bases and J by 7 bases. The germline V gene has CDR1 MDHEN and CDR2 SYDVKM. The CDR3 DNA sequence: TGTGCCAGTGGCGGACAGGGTAAGAATGAGCAGTTCTTC. Translated: CASGGQGKNEQFF.

The genes are TRBV11-3 and TRBJ2-1; 8 positions match TRBD2. Germline assignment: CDR1 SGHNT and CDR2 YENEEA. With V trimmed by 3 bases and J by 1 base, 2 bases remained unmatched. The CDR3 sequence is 15 residues long. CDR3 in amino acids: CASSFSGESYNEQFF. The CDR3 DNA reads as TGTGCCAGCAGCTTTAGCGGGGAATCCTACAATGAGCAGTTCTTC.